These T cell receptor beta chains were read from a single sample in a study of Ad26.COV2.S vaccination and SARS-CoV-2 variants. Sequencing was performed with immunoSEQ multiplex PCR; in TCRdb, only in-frame clones are kept and a portion is missing. The sample includes 380,000 or so clones, 80% to 90% of them seen just once. The sample consisted of peripheral blood, taken in a trial of Ad26.COV2.S vaccine versus placebo. These TCRs come from a person aged 18-60 years who received the Ad26.COV2.S COVID-19 vaccine or a placebo. Both conserved end residues are part of each CDR3. Each record gives: CDR3 length, clone size, V gene, J gene, D gene, CDR3 protein, CDR3 DNA. A D gene is named only where the DNA matches it firmly. Size values are once, few and many counts, or a class for expanded clones, and some rows have none.

length: 13; size: .; V: TRBV10-2; J: TRBJ1-1; D: .; CDR3: CASTSVGPTEAFF; DNA: TGCGCCAGCACCAGCGTCGGGCCCACTGAAGCTTTCTTT
length: 12; size: few; V: TRBV10-3; J: TRBJ1-5; D: .; CDR3: CASGAENQPQHF; DNA: TGTGCCAGCGGCGCAGAAAATCAGCCCCAGCATTTT
length: 14; size: .; V: TRBV29-1; J: TRBJ1-1; D: .; CDR3: CSAVTWGENTEAFF; DNA: TGCAGCGCCGTGACCTGGGGGGAGAACACTGAAGCTTTCTTT
length: 14; size: .; V: TRBV7-9; J: TRBJ2-2; D: .; CDR3: CAPGGRANTGELFF; DNA: TGTGCCCCTGGGGGAAGGGCGAACACCGGGGAGCTGTTTTTT
length: 17; size: .; V: TRBV5-1; J: TRBJ1-3; D: .; CDR3: CASSLGPPGISGNTIYF; DNA: TGCGCCAGCAGCTTAGGACCCCCAGGGATCTCGGGAAACACCATATATTTT
length: 12; size: .; V: TRBV2; J: TRBJ2-7; D: TRBD1; CDR3: CATGQGRDEQYF; DNA: TGTGCCACCGGACAGGGTAGGGACGAGCAGTACTTC
length: 16; size: .; V: TRBV9; J: TRBJ2-2; D: TRBD2; CDR3: CASSVGLAGVSGELFF; DNA: TGTGCCAGCAGCGTAGGGCTAGCGGGGGTTAGCGGGGAGCTGTTTTTT
length: 17; size: .; V: TRBV7-2; J: TRBJ2-6; D: .; CDR3: CASSLEPRVSGANVLTF; DNA: TGTGCCAGCAGCTTAGAGCCCCGGGTCTCTGGGGCCAACGTCCTGACTTTC
length: 14; size: .; V: TRBV28; J: TRBJ2-1; D: .; CDR3: CASSLARSYNEQFF; DNA: TGTGCCAGCAGTTTAGCAAGATCCTACAATGAGCAGTTCTTC
length: 15; size: .; V: TRBV2; J: TRBJ1-3; D: .; CDR3: CASSVVRGAGNTIYF; DNA: TGTGCCAGCAGTGTTGTGAGGGGTGCTGGAAACACCATATATTTT